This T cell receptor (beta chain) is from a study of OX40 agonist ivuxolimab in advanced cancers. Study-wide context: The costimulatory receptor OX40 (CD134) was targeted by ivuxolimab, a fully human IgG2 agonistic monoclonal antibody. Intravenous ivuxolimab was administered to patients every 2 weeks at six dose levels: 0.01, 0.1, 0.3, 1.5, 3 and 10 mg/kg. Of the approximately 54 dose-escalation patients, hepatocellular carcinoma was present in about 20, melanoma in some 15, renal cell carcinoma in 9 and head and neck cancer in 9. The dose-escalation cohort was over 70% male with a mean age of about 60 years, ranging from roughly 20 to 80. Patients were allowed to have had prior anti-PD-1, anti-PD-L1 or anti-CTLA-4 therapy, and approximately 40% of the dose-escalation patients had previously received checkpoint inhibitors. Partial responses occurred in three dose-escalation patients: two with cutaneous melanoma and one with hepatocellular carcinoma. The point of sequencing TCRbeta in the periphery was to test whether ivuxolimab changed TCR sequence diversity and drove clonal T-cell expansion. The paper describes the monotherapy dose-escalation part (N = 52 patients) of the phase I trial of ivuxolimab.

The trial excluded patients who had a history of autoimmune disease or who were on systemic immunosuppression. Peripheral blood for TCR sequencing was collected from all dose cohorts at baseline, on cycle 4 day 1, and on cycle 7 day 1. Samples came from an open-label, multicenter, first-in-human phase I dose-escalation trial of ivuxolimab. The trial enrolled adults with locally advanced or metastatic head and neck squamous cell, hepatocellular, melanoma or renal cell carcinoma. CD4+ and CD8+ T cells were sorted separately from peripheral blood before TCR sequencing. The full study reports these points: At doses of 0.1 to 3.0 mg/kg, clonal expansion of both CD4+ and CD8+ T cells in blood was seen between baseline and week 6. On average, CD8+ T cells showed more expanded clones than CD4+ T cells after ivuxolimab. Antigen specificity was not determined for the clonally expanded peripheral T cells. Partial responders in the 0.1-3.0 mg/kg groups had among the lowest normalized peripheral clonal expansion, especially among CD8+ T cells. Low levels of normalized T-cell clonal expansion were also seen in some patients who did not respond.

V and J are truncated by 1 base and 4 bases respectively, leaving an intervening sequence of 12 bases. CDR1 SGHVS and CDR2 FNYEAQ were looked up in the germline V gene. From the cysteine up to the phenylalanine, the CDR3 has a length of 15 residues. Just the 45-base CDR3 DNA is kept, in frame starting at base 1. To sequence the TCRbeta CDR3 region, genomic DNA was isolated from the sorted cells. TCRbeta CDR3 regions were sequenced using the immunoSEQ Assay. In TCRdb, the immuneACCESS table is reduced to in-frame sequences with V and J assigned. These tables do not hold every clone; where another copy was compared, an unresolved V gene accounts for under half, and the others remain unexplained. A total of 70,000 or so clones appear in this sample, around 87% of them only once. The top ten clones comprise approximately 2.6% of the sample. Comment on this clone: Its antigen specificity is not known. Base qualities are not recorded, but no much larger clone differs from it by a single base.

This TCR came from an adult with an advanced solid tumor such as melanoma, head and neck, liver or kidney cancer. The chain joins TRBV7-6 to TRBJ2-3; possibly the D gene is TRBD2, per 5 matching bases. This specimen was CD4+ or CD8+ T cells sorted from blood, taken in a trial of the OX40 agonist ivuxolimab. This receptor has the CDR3 CASSLVSVQADTQYF. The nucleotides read TGTGCCAGCAGCTTAGTTAGCGTTCAGGCAGATACGCAGTATTTT. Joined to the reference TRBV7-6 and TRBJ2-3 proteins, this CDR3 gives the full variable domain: GAGVSQSPRYKVTKRGQDVALRCDPISGHVSLYWYRQALGQGPEFLTYFNYEAQQDKSGLPNDRFSAERPEGSISTLTIQRTEQRDSAMYRCASSLVSVQADTQYFGPGTRLTVL.